The clone carrying this TCR beta chain appeared a few times. The antigen is not known. The germline gene is not matched at one end of the junction; a read error may be the cause. The entry originates in a study of beta chain features in type 1 diabetes. Study-wide results and limits: All four CD4+ subsets of Type 1 diabetes patients contained TCRB CDR3s that were moderately but significantly shorter.

Via the markers CD45RO/CCR7/CD25/CD127/CD95/CD27, stem cell-like memory, regulatory, central memory and naive CD4+ cells were sorted. The authors reverse transcribed all of the isolated RNA, so sequencing captured expressed TCRB transcripts. Libraries were prepared by immunoSEQ multiplex PCR; TCRdb keeps only in-frame clonotypes and omits some of them. The sample yields fewer than 650,000 clones, less than 20% seen once. This CDR3 has 15 residues. Germline assignment: CDR1 SSHAT and CDR2 FNYEAQ (reference sequence). The J gene is TRBJ2-2, the V gene TRBV7-7; the D is unclear. Sequencing was carried out using naive CD4+ T cells from blood. The clonotype originates from a man between 18 and 29 years old in good health. For the CDR3, the DNA is TGTGCTAGCAGCTTAGCCCCAAAGGGCACCGGGGAGCTGTTTTTT. Translated, it gives CASSLAPKGTGELFF.